These 10 T cell receptor beta chains were sequenced from one sample in a study of identical twins. TCRdb reprocessed the 5' RACE reads via MiXCR and lists one record per CDR3 protein. The data show about 530,000 distinct CDR3 sequences, 15% seen once. The sample was also reused in another study, on yellow fever vaccine responses in identical twins.

The sample was CD4+ T cells sorted from blood. These receptors were collected from a woman younger than 35 in good health.

The chain links TRBV10-3 to TRBJ2-3; the D is unclear. The CDR3 loop spans 14 amino acids. The germline V and J ends were trimmed by 3 bases and 4 bases, with 11 bases remaining between them. Germline V gene data show CDR1 as ENHRY and CDR2 as SYGVKD. CDR3 in amino acids: CAISDSISPDTQYF. CDR3 DNA sequence: TGTGCCATCAGTGACTCGATAAGCCCAGATACGCAGTATTTT.

The chain couples TRBV11-2 to TRBJ2-1, with TRBD1 matching 8 bases. The CDR3 contains 14 residues. From germline, CDR1 is SGHAT and CDR2 FQNNGV. After removal of 6 bases from V and 11 bases from J, the junction contained 12 bases not matched to a gene. CDR3 nucleotides: TGTGCCAGCAGAGGGACAGGTTCTCTCCAAAAGCAGTTCTTC. Its translation is CASRGTGSLQKQFF.

This clonotype was recorded a few times. The chain links TRBV11-2 to TRBJ2-1, with 11 bases fitting TRBD2. After removal of 4 bases from V and 0 bases from J, the junction contained 8 bases not matched to a gene. Germline V gene lookup returns CDR1 SGHAT and CDR2 FQNNGV. The CDR3 runs 18 residues. The CDR3 is CASSSRLAGTISYNEQFF. CDR3 in DNA: TGTGCCAGCAGCTCCCGACTAGCGGGGACCATCTCCTACAATGAGCAGTTCTTC.

V gene TRBV20-1 combines with J gene TRBJ2-1; tentative D call: TRBD2 (6 bases). With 1 base removed from V and 5 bases from J, the gap between germline ends came to 12 bases. CDR1 and CDR2 from the germline V gene are DFQATT and SNEGSKA (reference sequence). The CDR3 has 14 amino acids. The CDR3 reads CSARGVAGNNEQFF. The CDR3 DNA reads TGCAGTGCTAGAGGAGTCGCGGGGAACAATGAGCAGTTCTTC.

The chain recombines TRBV20-1 with TRBJ1-1; 11 bases are shared with TRBD1. V lost 6 bases to trimming and J lost 5 bases; unmatched junction nucleotides: 11. CDR1 and CDR2 from the germline V gene are DFQATT and SNEGSKA (reference sequence). CDR3 length equals 15 residues. CDR3 nucleotides: TGCAGTGCCCCTCGGACAGGGGGCCTGGGGACTGAAGCTTTCTTT. Translation: CSAPRTGGLGTEAFF.

The gene calls are TRBV9 and TRBJ2-2; 10 bases are a match to TRBD2. From germline, CDR1 is SGDLS and CDR2 YYNGEE. The CDR3 spans 17 residues. Germline trimming cut 2 bases from V and 2 bases from J; bases unmatched to any gene: 6. CDR3 sequence (DNA): TGTGCCAGCAGCGTCGGGCTAGCGGGGGCCAACACCGGGGAGCTGTTTTTT. It yields the protein CASSVGLAGANTGELFF.

This clonotype appeared a few times. V is TRBV9 and J is TRBJ2-7, with D possibly matching TRBD2 (5 bases). Trimming shortened V by 3 bases and J by 6 bases, and 19 bases separated the two germline ends. Germline assignment: CDR1 SGDLS and CDR2 YYNGEE. The CDR3 covers 15 residues. The DNA for the CDR3 is TGTGCCAGCAGCGCCGGGGATAGACAATCGAGCGAGCAGTACTTC. Translated, it gives CASSAGDRQSSEQYF. Using reference TRBV9 and TRBJ2-7 for the parts outside the CDR3, the full variable domain is DSGVTQTPKHLITATGQRVTLRCSPRSGDLSVYWYQQSLDQGLQFLIQYYNGEERAKGNILERFSAQQFPDLHSELNLSSLELGDSALYFCASSAGDRQSSEQYFGPGTRLTVT.

The chain joins TRBV6-1 to TRBJ1-1, with D unresolved. CDR1 is MNHNS, CDR2 SASEGT, per germline. The CDR3 consists of 10 residues. The V gene lost 6 bases and the J gene lost 5 bases, with 4 bases spanning the gap. CDR3 protein: CASRATEAFF. CDR3 sequence (DNA): TGTGCCAGCAGGGCGACTGAAGCTTTCTTT.

This clonotype was detected only a few times. The V and J genes are TRBV29-1 and TRBJ1-1; 8 bases are shared with TRBD1. V trimming: 5 bases; J trimming: 5 bases; junction bases outside the gene matches: 10. This CDR3 region has 14 residues. Germline values: CDR1 SQVTM, CDR2 ANQGSEA. CDR3 in amino acids: CSVCVLDRVTEAFF. The CDR3 DNA is TGCAGCGTTTGTGTGTTGGACAGGGTTACTGAAGCTTTCTTT.

The CDR3 protein is CASSRGQSYEQYF. DNA for the CDR3: TGTGCCAGTAGTCGGGGCCAGTCCTACGAGCAGTACTTC. The rearrangement links TRBV19 to TRBJ2-7; D is tentatively TRBD1 or TRBD2 (5 bases each). CDR1 and CDR2 (germline): LNHDA, SQIVND (reference sequence). The CDR3 is 13 residues long. V dropped 5 bases and J dropped 1 base, with 9 bases sitting between them.